The T cell receptor (beta chain) under discussion was sequenced for a study of blood T cell repertoires in COVID-19 (dated by TCRdb to between 2020 and 2021). For context, the study as a whole: Samples from collaborators originated in the United States, Italy and Spain and spanned both the acute and convalescent phases of COVID-19. The prospective study material was composed of cDNA or gDNA derived from T cells, B-cell-depleted T cells, or PBMCs. The dataset comprised deeply sampled blood TCRbeta repertoires from subjects exposed to, actively infected with, or recovered from COVID-19. The repertoires were released in a freely available public database meant as a resource for research on the immune response to SARS-CoV-2. The samples were drawn from the first 160 participants of the ongoing ImmuneRACE study and from some 1,300 subjects provided by 6 global collaborators. The sample metadata nearly always contained a de-identified subject ID, COVID-19 status, age in years and sex. HLA class I and class II types, where available, came from metadata supplied by the sample provider rather than from assay-based typing.

What the authors observed across the whole study: The amount of clinical and demographic metadata varied by source and participant and was provided uncurated.

This clone was observed a few times. It has no known antigen specificity. The record has no base qualities; no much larger clone is one base away. Trimming removed 0 bases from V and 8 bases from J, leaving 14 bases between the germline ends. CDR1 SGHNT and CDR2 YYREEE were looked up in the germline V gene (reference sequence). From its cysteine to its phenylalanine, the CDR3 spans 14 amino acids. Only the CDR3 region is kept as DNA, spanning 42 bases read in frame from base 1. TCRbeta CDR3 regions were amplified from genomic DNA by means of the immunoSEQ Assay, a bias-controlled multiplex PCR. From the authors' description of their analysis: Nucleated cell counts per sample were estimated from amplification of reference gene primers within the assay. To quantify the absolute abundance of each unique TCRbeta CDR3 rearrangement, sequence reads were collapsed and filtered. For each sample, productive Simpson clonality was calculated as the square root of Simpson's diversity index across productive rearrangements. Sourced from immuneACCESS, this table was stored by TCRdb with only in-frame sequences that have V and J called. A share of the clones is absent; for the studies checked, an unresolved V gene accounts for under half, and the remainder has no known explanation. V and J calls and clone size are as listed in that table; D and trimming were resolved from the DNA. Across this sample there are fewer than 450,000 clones, with approximately 86% seen only once. The top ten clonotypes cover approximately 2% of the sample.

In the prospective study, participants were about 18 to 95 years old, resided in around 25 geographic areas of the United States, and were enrolled through a virtual design. Cohort assignment in the prospective study relied on participant-reported clinical history from a screening survey and a study questionnaire. In the prospective study, mobile phlebotomists collected whole blood, serum and a nasopharyngeal or oropharyngeal swab from each participant. Additional blood draws and questionnaires over a roughly two-month period could optionally be provided by prospective study participants. Blood samples from the prospective study were shipped frozen or at room temperature prior to DNA extraction.

The receptor was isolated from a woman in her thirties or forties with acute COVID-19. Sample: PBMCs or T cells enriched from blood (not recorded which). The rearranged segments are TRBV5-4 and TRBJ1-2; confidence is insufficient to name the D gene. The CDR3 region reads CASSLVQPMGGYTF. Read as DNA, the sequence is TGTGCCAGCAGCTTGGTCCAACCAATGGGCGGCTACACCTTC.